The present T cell receptor beta chain was sequenced within a study of OX40 agonist ivuxolimab in advanced cancers. In the study overall: Clinicians treated patients with ivuxolimab, an agonistic anti-OX40 (CD134) antibody.

Study-level points and caveats: With doses of 0.1 to 3.0 mg/kg, CD4+ and CD8+ blood T cells had undergone clonal expansion by week 6.

Concerning this clone: As yet, its antigen is unknown.

TCRdb's table, derived via immunoSEQ multiplex PCR, lists solely in-frame clones and lacks some. Among tens of thousands of clones listed, roughly nine tenths were seen once. Germline V lookup: CDR1 SGHVS, CDR2 FQNEAQ. The V segment lost 6 bases and the J segment 0 bases; nucleotides outside the gene matches: 17. The CDR3 length is 20 residues. The receptor's source is an adult with an advanced solid tumor such as melanoma, head and neck, liver or kidney cancer. This specimen was CD4+ or CD8+ T cells sorted from blood, taken in a trial of the OX40 agonist ivuxolimab. V is TRBV7-8 and J is TRBJ2-6; 7 bases map to TRBD2. The CDR3 nucleotides read TGTGCCAGCAGGTCCGACTTTCGGCCGGGGGGATCCTCTGGGGCCAACGTCCTGACTTTC. This gives the protein CASRSDFRPGGSSGANVLTF.